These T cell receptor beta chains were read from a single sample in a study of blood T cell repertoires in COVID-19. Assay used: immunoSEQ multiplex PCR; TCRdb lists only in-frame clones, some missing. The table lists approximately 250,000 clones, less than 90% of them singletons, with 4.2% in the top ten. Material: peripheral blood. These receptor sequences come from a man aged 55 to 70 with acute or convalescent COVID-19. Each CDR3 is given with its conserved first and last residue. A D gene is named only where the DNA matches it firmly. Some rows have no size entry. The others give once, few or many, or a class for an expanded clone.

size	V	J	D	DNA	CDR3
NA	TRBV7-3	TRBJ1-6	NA	TGTGCCAGCAGCTTAGTTGGGGGCCCATATAATTCACCCCTCCACTTT	CASSLVGGPYNSPLHF
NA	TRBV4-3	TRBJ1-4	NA	TGCGCCAGCAGCCAGGACTACGTGAGACAGCCCAATGAAAAACTGTTTTTT	CASSQDYVRQPNEKLFF
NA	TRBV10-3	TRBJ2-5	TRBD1	TGTGCCATCAGCACAGGGGCCGGGGAGACCCAGTACTTC	CAISTGAGETQYF
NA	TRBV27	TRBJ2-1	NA	TGTGCCAGCAGTTTTCAGGGAACGGATGAGCAGTTCTTC	CASSFQGTDEQFF
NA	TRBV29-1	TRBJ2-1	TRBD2	TGCAGCGCCCTGACTAGCGATCCGCGGGCCTACAATGAGCAGTTCTTC	CSALTSDPRAYNEQFF
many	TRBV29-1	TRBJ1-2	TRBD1	TGCAGCGTTGGGACAGGGGTGGACGGCTACACCTTC	CSVGTGVDGYTF
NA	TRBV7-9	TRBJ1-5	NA	TGTGCCAGCAGCTCCTTTGGCAATAGCAATCAGCCCCAGCATTTT	CASSSFGNSNQPQHF
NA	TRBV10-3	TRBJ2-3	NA	TGTGCCATCAGCGGGGGAGGCCGCAGCACAGATACGCAGTATTTT	CAISGGGRSTDTQYF
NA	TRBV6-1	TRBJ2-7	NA	TGTGCCAGCAGTGAACCGACCCGCGGCCTGCACGAGCAGTACTTC	CASSEPTRGLHEQYF
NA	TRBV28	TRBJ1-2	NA	TGTGCCAGCAGTTACTACAGGGTCGGCTACACCTTC	CASSYYRVGYTF
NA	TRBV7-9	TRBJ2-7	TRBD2	TGTGCCAGCAGCTACCGACTAGCGGGAGGTTACGAGCAGTACTTC	CASSYRLAGGYEQYF
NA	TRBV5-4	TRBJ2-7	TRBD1	TGTGCCAGCAGCTTTGGGACAGGGATGGGATACGAGCAGTACTTC	CASSFGTGMGYEQYF
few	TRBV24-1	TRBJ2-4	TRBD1	TGTGCCACCAGTGATGGGACAGGGAGGAACATTCAGTACTTC	CATSDGTGRNIQYF
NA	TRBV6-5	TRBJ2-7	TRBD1	TGTGCCAGCAGTTACCCCCTGGACAGGGGGTTCAACGAGCAGTACTTC	CASSYPLDRGFNEQYF
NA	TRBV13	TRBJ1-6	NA	TGTGCCAGCAGCCCAGGGGAAAGGGCTAATTCACCCCTCCACTTT	CASSPGERANSPLHF
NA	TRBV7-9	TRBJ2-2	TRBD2	TGTGCCAGCAGGCTCACTAGCGGGGGGCCCACCGGGGAGCTGTTTTTT	CASRLTSGGPTGELFF
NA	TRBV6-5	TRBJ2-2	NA	TGTGCCAGCAGTTCTGGGCCGGTGGCCGGGGAGCTGTTTTTT	CASSSGPVAGELFF
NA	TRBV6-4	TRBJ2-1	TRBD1	TGTGCCAGCAGTGAACAGGGGGGCAATGAGCAGTTCTTC	CASSEQGGNEQFF
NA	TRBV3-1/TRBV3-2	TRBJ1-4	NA	TGTGCCAGCAGCCAAGGGGGGGGGACCACTAATGAAAAACTGTTTTTT	CASSQGGGTTNEKLFF
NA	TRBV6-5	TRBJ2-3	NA	TGTGCCAGCAGGTCCACTATCACAGATACGCAGTATTTT	CASRSTITDTQYF
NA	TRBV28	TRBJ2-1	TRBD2	TGTGCCAGCAGTTTATGGACTAGCGGGAGGTCTTACAATGAGCAGTTCTTC	CASSLWTSGRSYNEQFF
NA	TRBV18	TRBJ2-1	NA	TGTGCCAGCTCACACAATCAGGTTGAGCAGTTCTTC	CASSHNQVEQFF
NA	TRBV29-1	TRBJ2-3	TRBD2	TGCAGCGTCGCCCTAGCGGGGACAGATACGCAGTATTTT	CSVALAGTDTQYF
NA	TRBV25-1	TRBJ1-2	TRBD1	TGTGCCAGCAGTGCTTACCGGGGGGGGACAGGGAACTATGGCTACACCTTC	CASSAYRGGTGNYGYTF
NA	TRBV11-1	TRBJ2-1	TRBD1	TGTGCCAGCAGCCCCCGGGACAGGGGGTTAACAGAGCAGTTCTTC	CASSPRDRGLTEQFF
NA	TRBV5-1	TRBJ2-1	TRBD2	TGCGCCAGCAGTTTTTTAGCGGGGCCCTACAATGAGCAGTTCTTC	CASSFLAGPYNEQFF
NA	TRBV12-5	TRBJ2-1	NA	TGTGCTAGTCTGAGTACCGTGGACACGCCCTACAATGAGCAGTTCTTC	CASLSTVDTPYNEQFF
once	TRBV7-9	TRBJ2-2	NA	TGTGCCAGCACCCGAGGAGGAGGAACGAACACCGGGGAGCTGTTTTTT	CASTRGGGTNTGELFF
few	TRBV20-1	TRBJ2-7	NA	TGCAGTGCTAGTGACGGCGAGCAGTACTTC	CSASDGEQYF
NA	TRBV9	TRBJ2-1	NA	TGTGCCAGCAGCGTAGGTAGCGGAGAATACAATGAGCAGTTCTTC	CASSVGSGEYNEQFF
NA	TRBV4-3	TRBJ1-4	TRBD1	TGCGCCAGCAGCCAAGGGGACAGCAATGAAAAACTGTTTTTT	CASSQGDSNEKLFF
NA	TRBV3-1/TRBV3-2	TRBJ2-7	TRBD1	TGTGCCAGCAGCCAAGGGGGACAGCCCAACTCCAACAAATACTTC	CASSQGGQPNSNKYF
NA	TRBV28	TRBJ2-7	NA	TGTGCCAGCAGTTTGATGGCTCCCTACGAGCAGTACTTC	CASSLMAPYEQYF
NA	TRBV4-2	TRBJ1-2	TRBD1	TGTGCCAGCAGCCGGGGGACAGGGGAGGCCTATGGCTACACCTTC	CASSRGTGEAYGYTF
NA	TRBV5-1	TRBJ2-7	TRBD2	TGCGCCATCATCGGGACTAGCAAGGTCTACGAGCAGTACTTC	CAIIGTSKVYEQYF
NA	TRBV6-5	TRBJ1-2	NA	TGTGCCAGCAGTTACCGGGGTTTCCGGGCCGTGGGCTACACCTTC	CASSYRGFRAVGYTF
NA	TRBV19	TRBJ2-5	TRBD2	TGTGCCAGTAGTATAGTACTAGCGGGGGGTACAGAGACCCAGTACTTC	CASSIVLAGGTETQYF
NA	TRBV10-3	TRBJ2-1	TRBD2	TGTGCCATCAGGGACCTAGCGGGAGGAAGGAATGAGCAGTTCTTC	CAIRDLAGGRNEQFF
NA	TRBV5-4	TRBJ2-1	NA	TGTGCCAGCAGCTTGGGAGGGGGCTCCTACAATGAGCAGTTCTTC	CASSLGGGSYNEQFF
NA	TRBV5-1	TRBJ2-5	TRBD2	TGCGCCAGCAGCGGGGGACTAGCGGGAGGGTACCAAGAGACCCAGTACTTC	CASSGGLAGGYQETQYF
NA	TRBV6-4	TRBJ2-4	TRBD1	TGTGCCAGCAGTGAGACAGGGCTAGCCAAAAACATTCAGTACTTC	CASSETGLAKNIQYF
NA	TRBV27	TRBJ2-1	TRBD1	TGTGCCAGCAGTTTATATGGACAGGGCTACAATGAGCAGTTCTTC	CASSLYGQGYNEQFF